One and the same sample provided the 29 T cell receptor beta chains below, sequenced in a study of Graves' ophthalmopathy and Graves' hyperthyroidism. The authors amplified TCR beta CDR3 regions from RNA transcripts. Investigators did first-round RT-PCR with HTBI primers, then second-round multiplex PCR. TCRdb reprocessed the multiplex PCR reads via MiXCR and lists one record per CDR3 protein. The sample includes roughly 610,000 distinct CDR3 sequences, over 20% of them seen just once. The specimen sequenced was peripheral blood. These receptors all come from a woman aged 18-29 years with stable Graves' hyperthyroidism. Some clones in this sample may be carry-over from other donors' samples.

This clonotype was observed many times. The chain employs TRBV11-1 and TRBJ1-1, with D tentatively TRBD1 (6 bases). The CDR3 runs to 16 residues. CDR1 and CDR2 from the germline V gene are SGHAT and FQDESV (reference sequence). Trimming cost V 5 bases and J 0 bases, with 16 bases left between them. CDR3 nucleotide sequence: TGTGCCAGCAGCCCCTTTACAGGGTACATGAACACTGAAGCTTTCTTT. Protein sequence: CASSPFTGYMNTEAFF.

This rearrangement joins TRBV12-3 or TRBV12-4 to TRBJ2-7; 15 bases line up with TRBD2. V was pared by 3 bases and J by 3 bases, with 3 bases of the junction left unmatched. The CDR3 covers 16 residues. The CDR3 nucleotides are TGTGCCAGCAGTTTGGGACTAGCGGGGGGCCTCTACGAGCAGTACTTC. Translated: CASSLGLAGGLYEQYF.

In its sample, this clonotype was seen many times. The rearrangement uses TRBV7-9 and TRBJ1-1; TRBD1 might be the D (6 bases). The germline V gene encodes CDR1 SEHNR and CDR2 FQNEAQ (reference sequence). V gave up 6 bases and J gave up 3 bases, with 14 bases separating them. The CDR3 spans 14 residues. In nucleotides, the CDR3 is TGTGCCAGCAGTTGGGGGCTGGGAGACACTGAAGCTTTCTTT. It yields the protein CASSWGLGDTEAFF. The complete variable domain, with remaining parts taken from reference TRBV7-9 and TRBJ1-1, reads DTGVSQNPRHKITKRGQNVTFRCDPISEHNRLYWYRQTLGQGPEFLTYFQNEAQLEKSRLLSDRFSAERPKGSFSTLEIQRTEQGDSAMYLCASSWGLGDTEAFFGQGTRLTVV.

The table lists this clonotype with many counts. V gene TRBV7-8 combines with J gene TRBJ2-5; tentatively, D is TRBD1 (8 bases). CDR3 size: 16 residues. Per the germline V gene, CDR1 is SGHVS and CDR2 is FQNEAQ. V lost 5 bases, J lost 5 bases, and 21 bases lay in between. The CDR3 reads CASSRGRTGGDETQYF. The CDR3 coding sequence is TGTGCCAGCAGCCGGGGACGAACAGGGGGGGACGAGACCCAGTACTTC.

The sample holds many counts of this clonotype. This sequence joins TRBV3-2 and TRBJ1-5; the DNA was not used to check the table's D call, TRBD1. TRBV3-2 is given as a pseudogene. The CDR3 extends over 16 amino acids. DNA for the CDR3: TGTGCCAGCAGCCAAGGGACAGGGAGAGTGGGGCAGCCCCAGCATTTT. It yields the protein CASSQGTGRVGQPQHF.

This clonotype was seen at least ten times. J is TRBJ1-5 and V is TRBV30, with D unresolved. Deletions cut 3 bases from V and 0 bases from J, with 6 bases between. Germline V lookup: CDR1 GTSNPN, CDR2 SVGIG (reference sequence). The CDR3 is made up of 13 amino acids. The CDR3 reads CAWRGSSNQPQHF. The DNA for the CDR3 is TGTGCCTGGAGGGGCAGTAGCAATCAGCCCCAGCATTTT.

This clonotype was counted many times. V and J are TRBV11-2 and TRBJ2-2; no clear D. The CDR3 runs to 16 residues. CDR1 and CDR2 (germline): SGHAT, FQNNGV. Trimming shortened V by 4 bases and J by 0 bases, and 12 bases separated the two germline ends. In nucleotides, the CDR3 is TGTGCCAGCAGCTGGTTCAAAGGGACGAACACCGGGGAGCTGTTTTTT. It translates to CASSWFKGTNTGELFF.

The genes are TRBV7-3 and TRBJ2-5, with 14 bases identical to TRBD2. Germline V gives CDR1 SGHTA, CDR2 FQGTGA. This CDR3 comprises 16 residues. Losses at the gene ends were 2 bases for V and 7 bases for J; bases not matched to a gene: 6. CDR3 residues: CASSLSGLAGEVTQYF. CDR3 bases: TGTGCCAGCAGCTTATCGGGACTAGCGGGAGAGGTGACCCAGTACTTC.

The chain recombines TRBV5-1 with TRBJ2-7; 8 bases line up with TRBD1. The CDR3 has 16 residues. Germline V gene lookup returns CDR1 SGHRS and CDR2 YFSETQ. The V and J ends lost 1 base and 6 bases, in that order; junction bases with no gene match: 12. In DNA, the CDR3 is TGCGCCAGCAGCTTGCTAGGACAGGGAAGTCGGGGCGAGCAGTACTTC. Protein sequence: CASSLLGQGSRGEQYF.

This clonotype was observed many times. The rearrangement uses TRBV4-1 and TRBJ1-5; possible D gene TRBD1, 6 bases. The CDR3 has 15 residues. V was pared by 4 bases and J by 0 bases, with 10 bases between. The germline V gene encodes CDR1 MGHRA and CDR2 YSYEKL. This chain's CDR3 is CASSPGQISNQPQHF. Here the CDR3 DNA reads TGCGCCAGCAGCCCAGGACAGATTAGCAATCAGCCCCAGCATTTT.

In its sample, this clonotype was seen many times. The CDR3 spells CSVEDPGGLGYGYTF. DNA for the CDR3: TGCAGCGTTGAAGACCCCGGGGGTCTGGGCTATGGCTACACCTTC. The chain carries TRBV29-1 and TRBJ1-2, with D maybe TRBD1 (5 bases). CDR1 is SQVTM, CDR2 ANQGSEA, per germline. Trimming took off 0 bases at V and 4 bases at J, with 15 bases between the two ends. The CDR3 is 15 amino acids.

The chain has TRBV24-1 and TRBJ1-1; D uncertain. Trimming took off 8 bases at V and 4 bases at J, with 13 bases between the two ends. Germline V lookup: CDR1 KGHDR, CDR2 SFDVKD. The CDR3 contains 13 residues. CDR3 in DNA: TGTGCCACCACTCGAGGGTTTGGCACTGAAGCTTTCTTT. Amino acid sequence: CATTRGFGTEAFF.

This clonotype has only a few counts. The chain combines TRBV6-5 with TRBJ1-1, with TRBD1 matching 9 bases. With 2 bases clipped from V and 0 bases from J, the junction kept 4 bases outside the gene matches. Per germline, CDR1 MNHEY and CDR2 SVGAGI. This CDR3 spans 16 amino acids. CDR3 DNA sequence: TGTGCCAGCAGTTACCGGACAGGGGCCATGAACACTGAAGCTTTCTTT. Translating gives CASSYRTGAMNTEAFF.

This clonotype was counted many times. The chain employs TRBV7-9 and TRBJ2-5; 7 nucleotides agree with TRBD2. Per germline, CDR1 SEHNR and CDR2 FQNEAQ (reference sequence). This CDR3 has 15 residues. The ends lost 0 bases at V and 0 bases at J; junction bases unmatched: 1. CDR3 protein: CASSLAGGYQETQYF. Here the CDR3 DNA reads TGTGCCAGCAGCTTAGCGGGGGGGTACCAAGAGACCCAGTACTTC. Full variable domain (missing parts from reference TRBV7-9 and TRBJ2-5): DTGVSQNPRHKITKRGQNVTFRCDPISEHNRLYWYRQTLGQGPEFLTYFQNEAQLEKSRLLSDRFSAERPKGSFSTLEIQRTEQGDSAMYLCASSLAGGYQETQYFGPGTRLLVL.

Many counts were recorded for this clonotype. The chain carries TRBV6-1 and TRBJ2-7, with 8 bases that match TRBD1. Germline CDR1 MNHNS, CDR2 SASEGT. V lost 7 bases, J lost 2 bases, and 4 bases stayed unmatched. The CDR3 loop spans 13 amino acids. CDR3 residues: CASIRTGTYEQYF. The DNA of the CDR3 is TGTGCCAGCATCCGGACAGGGACCTACGAGCAGTACTTC.

The J gene is TRBJ2-5, the V gene TRBV5-1; no reliable D call. V was trimmed by 3 bases and J by 0 bases, leaving 12 bases between them. Per germline, CDR1 SGHRS and CDR2 YFSETQ. There are 15 residues in the CDR3. In DNA, the CDR3 is TGCGCCAGCAGCTCGGGTAGACCGAACCAAGAGACCCAGTACTTC. Its translation is CASSSGRPNQETQYF.

This clonotype came up many times. This sequence joins TRBV2 and TRBJ1-6; D gene uncertain. The CDR3 runs to 14 residues. V was trimmed by 3 bases and J by 8 bases, leaving 11 bases between them. Germline assignment: CDR1 SNHLY and CDR2 FYNNEI. CDR3 coding DNA: TGTGCCAGCAGTGAGCAGGTAGCGGATTCACCCCTCCACTTT. This encodes CASSEQVADSPLHF.

This clonotype was seen many times. The chain combines TRBV28 with TRBJ2-5, with 12 bases that match TRBD2. This CDR3 contains 21 residues. V lost 6 bases and J lost 5; bases outside the gene matches: 25. Germline lookup yields CDR1 MDHEN and CDR2 SYDVKM. This CDR3 reads CASSYPLSFQTSGSREETQYF. The CDR3 nucleotides are TGTGCCAGCAGCTACCCGCTTTCCTTCCAGACTAGCGGGAGTCGGGAGGAGACCCAGTACTTC.

This clonotype turned up a few times. DNA of the CDR3: TGTGCCAGCAGCTTCGGCGGGGGGAACATGAACACTGAAGCTTTCTTT. It yields the protein CASSFGGGNMNTEAFF. The chain links TRBV12-3 or TRBV12-4 to TRBJ1-1; D perhaps matches TRBD1 (5 bases). The V and J ends lost 6 bases and 0 bases respectively, with 17 bases between them. This CDR3 has 16 residues.

This clonotype was seen at least ten times. This chain uses TRBV12-3 or TRBV12-4 with TRBJ2-7; the D call may be TRBD1 or TRBD2 (6 bases each). The V and J ends lost 6 bases and 2 bases respectively, with 17 bases between them. The CDR3 loop spans 15 amino acids. The CDR3 DNA sequence: TGTGCCAGCAGGGGGGCCCTCGGCGGGACCTACGAGCAGTACTTC. Its protein product is CASRGALGGTYEQYF.

There are many counts of this clonotype. This sequence joins TRBV12-3 or TRBV12-4 and TRBJ1-5, with D hard to call. The length of the CDR3 is 14 residues. Trimming stripped 3 bases from V and 3 bases from J, with 9 bases between. The CDR3 loop is CASSLEIFNQPQHF. The DNA for the CDR3 is TGTGCCAGCAGTTTGGAAATTTTCAATCAGCCCCAGCATTTT.

This clonotype showed up many times. V usage is TRBV12-3 or TRBV12-4 and J usage is TRBJ1-1, with D possibly being TRBD1 (6 bases). The V end was cut by 3 bases, the J end by 0 bases, with 17 bases between. This CDR3 spans 17 amino acids. The DNA of the CDR3 is TGTGCCAGCAGTTTTTTTCGGGGGGCACACCTGAACACTGAAGCTTTCTTT. This codes for CASSFFRGAHLNTEAFF.

There are many counts of this clonotype. The rearrangement links TRBV12-3 or TRBV12-4 to TRBJ2-7, with 11 positions matching TRBD2. V shed 8 bases and J 7 bases; nucleotides not matched to a gene: 13. The length of the CDR3 is 15 residues. CDR3 residues: CASGLTSGETREQYF. DNA for the CDR3: TGTGCCAGCGGCCTGACTAGCGGGGAAACTCGGGAGCAGTACTTC.

This clonotype was picked up a small number of times. One junction end disagrees with the germline gene, perhaps due to a read error. V gene TRBV7-9 combines with J gene TRBJ2-2; D is uncertain. Germline CDR1 is SEHNR and CDR2 is FQNEAQ (reference sequence). There are 12 residues in the CDR3. CDR3 bases: TGTGCCAGCAGCTTACCACCCGGAGAGCTGTTTTTT. It specifies CASSLPPGELFF.

The chain has TRBV15 and TRBJ1-2; tentatively, D is TRBD1 (5 bases). Germline V gives CDR1 LNHNV, CDR2 YYDKDF (reference sequence). V dropped 0 bases and J dropped 4 bases, with 12 bases sitting between them. CDR3 length: 15 amino acids. CDR3 in DNA: TGTGCCACCAGCAGAGATCGGGGGTTGACCTATGGCTACACCTTC. Encoded protein: CATSRDRGLTYGYTF. The full variable domain, rest sourced from reference TRBV15 and TRBJ1-2, is DAMVIQNPRYQVTQFGKPVTLSCSQTLNHNVMYWYQQKSSQAPKLLFHYYDKDFNNEADTPDNFQSRRPNTSFCFLDIRSPGLGDTAMYLCATSRDRGLTYGYTFGSGTRLTVV.

In its sample, this clonotype was seen a few times. The V and J genes are TRBV6-1 and TRBJ1-6; D is unclear. The CDR3 sequence is 15 residues long. Trimming cost V 3 bases and J 9 bases, with 15 bases left between them. Germline CDR1 MNHNS, CDR2 SASEGT. The CDR3 protein is CASSDRTAEISPLHF. The DNA for the CDR3 is TGTGCCAGCAGTGATCGGACTGCGGAAATTTCACCCCTCCACTTT.

The V and J genes are TRBV7-2 and TRBJ2-5; no clear D. V lost 1 base, J lost 5 bases, and 8 bases lay in between. This CDR3 contains 13 residues. The germline V gene has CDR1 SGHTA and CDR2 FQGNSA. CDR3 DNA: TGTGCCAGCAGCTTAGTAATTCGTGAGACCCAGTACTTC. As protein: CASSLVIRETQYF.

This chain joins TRBV7-9 and TRBJ1-1; D is unclear. With 1 base removed from V and 5 bases from J, the gap between germline ends came to 8 bases. Germline V gives CDR1 SEHNR, CDR2 FQNEAQ (reference sequence). The CDR3 consists of 13 residues. The CDR3 DNA reads as TGTGCCAGCAGCTTAGTTAAGGAGACTGAAGCTTTCTTT. It codes for CASSLVKETEAFF. Filled out from reference TRBV7-9 and TRBJ1-1, the complete variable domain reads DTGVSQNPRHKITKRGQNVTFRCDPISEHNRLYWYRQTLGQGPEFLTYFQNEAQLEKSRLLSDRFSAERPKGSFSTLEIQRTEQGDSAMYLCASSLVKETEAFFGQGTRLTVV.

This clonotype has a handful of counts. The chain carries TRBV7-8 and TRBJ1-1; 7 positions match TRBD1. Trimming at V came to 5 bases and at J to 3 bases, leaving 6 bases not matched to a gene. The CDR3 totals 14 residues. Germline CDR1 SGHVS, CDR2 FQNEAQ. CDR3 loop: CASSAFTGDTEAFF. As DNA, the CDR3 is TGTGCCAGCAGCGCATTCACAGGGGACACTGAAGCTTTCTTT.